The rows below give T cell receptor beta chains drawn from one sample of a study of T cell responses to AZD1222 COVID-19 vaccine. The method was immunoSEQ multiplex PCR; TCRdb's version includes in-frame clones alone and lacks a portion of them. This repertoire shows some 140,000 clones, more than 75% found once; its top ten account for 15% to 20%. Sequenced material: peripheral blood, taken on day 0 of AZD1222 vaccination. These receptors were taken from an adult in good health. Both conserved end residues are part of each CDR3. D genes are given only for firm matches. Size tells how often a clone was seen (once, few, many) or the class of an expanded clone, and some rows leave it out.

clone_size: .; j_call: TRBJ1-6; d_call: .; v_call: TRBV15; cdr3_nt: TGTGCCACCAGCGAGACAGGCGCAAGCTCCTATAATTCACCCCTCCACTTT; cdr3_aa: CATSETGASSYNSPLHF
clone_size: .; j_call: TRBJ1-1; d_call: .; v_call: TRBV29-1; cdr3_nt: TGCAGCGTTGATGGGACGGTGAACACTGAAGCTTTCTTT; cdr3_aa: CSVDGTVNTEAFF
clone_size: .; j_call: TRBJ2-5; d_call: .; v_call: TRBV6-1; cdr3_nt: TGTGCCAGCAGCGAAGCGAGGACTTCACTACCCCCTCAAGAGACCCAGTACTTC; cdr3_aa: CASSEARTSLPPQETQYF
clone_size: .; j_call: TRBJ1-2; d_call: .; v_call: TRBV30; cdr3_nt: TGTGCCTGGAGTGTAGAAGGACGGCTCTTTGGCTACACCTTC; cdr3_aa: CAWSVEGRLFGYTF
clone_size: once; j_call: TRBJ1-2; d_call: TRBD1; v_call: TRBV18; cdr3_nt: TGTGCCAGCTCACCAGGACAGGGGGGCTATGGCTACACCTTC; cdr3_aa: CASSPGQGGYGYTF
clone_size: .; j_call: TRBJ2-6; d_call: .; v_call: TRBV11-3; cdr3_nt: TGTGCCAGCAGCTTAGATAAGTTTGGGCTCTCTGGGGCCAACGTCCTGACTTTC; cdr3_aa: CASSLDKFGLSGANVLTF
clone_size: .; j_call: TRBJ1-1; d_call: .; v_call: TRBV10-3; cdr3_nt: TGTGCCATCAGCCTACAGAGCTCGAACACTGAAGCTTTCTTT; cdr3_aa: CAISLQSSNTEAFF
clone_size: .; j_call: TRBJ1-1; d_call: .; v_call: TRBV20-1; cdr3_nt: TGCAGTGCTAGCGACACTGAAGCTTTCTTT; cdr3_aa: CSASDTEAFF
clone_size: .; j_call: TRBJ1-3; d_call: .; v_call: TRBV6-2/TRBV6-3; cdr3_nt: TGTGCCAGCAGTTACAAGGGGATGACTGGAAACACCATATATTTT; cdr3_aa: CASSYKGMTGNTIYF
clone_size: .; j_call: TRBJ1-1; d_call: TRBD1; v_call: TRBV6-2/TRBV6-3; cdr3_nt: TGTGCCAGCAGTTACGGACAGGACGTGGGTGAAGCTTTCTTT; cdr3_aa: CASSYGQDVGEAFF
clone_size: once; j_call: TRBJ1-1; d_call: .; v_call: TRBV28; cdr3_nt: TGTGCCAGCAGTTACACTGAAGCTTTCTTT; cdr3_aa: CASSYTEAFF
clone_size: .; j_call: TRBJ1-5; d_call: .; v_call: TRBV7-9; cdr3_nt: TGTGCCAGCAGCTTCGAGGGTATGAATCAGCCCCAGCATTTT; cdr3_aa: CASSFEGMNQPQHF
clone_size: once; j_call: TRBJ2-3; d_call: TRBD2; v_call: TRBV4-2; cdr3_nt: TGTGCCAGCAGCCAAGGGATAGCGGGAGGACTCACAGATACGCAGTATTTT; cdr3_aa: CASSQGIAGGLTDTQYF
clone_size: .; j_call: TRBJ1-1; d_call: .; v_call: TRBV15; cdr3_nt: TGTGCCACCAGCAGCTACGGGGGTACTGAAGCTTTCTTT; cdr3_aa: CATSSYGGTEAFF
clone_size: .; j_call: TRBJ2-7; d_call: .; v_call: TRBV28; cdr3_nt: TGTGCCAGCAGTTGGGACGGAACCTACGAGCAGTACTTC; cdr3_aa: CASSWDGTYEQYF
clone_size: .; j_call: TRBJ2-1; d_call: .; v_call: TRBV30; cdr3_nt: TGTGCCTGCAGCGAGAGCTCCTACAATGAGCAGTTCTTC; cdr3_aa: CACSESSYNEQFF
clone_size: .; j_call: TRBJ2-5; d_call: TRBD2; v_call: TRBV5-1; cdr3_nt: TGCGCCAGCAGCTTGGTGGGTAGCGGGAGTTCTGAGACCCAGTACTTC; cdr3_aa: CASSLVGSGSSETQYF
clone_size: .; j_call: TRBJ1-3; d_call: .; v_call: TRBV5-4; cdr3_nt: TGTGCCAGCAGCACTACCTCTGGAAACACCATATATTTT; cdr3_aa: CASSTTSGNTIYF
clone_size: .; j_call: TRBJ1-5; d_call: TRBD1; v_call: TRBV20-1; cdr3_nt: TGCAGTGCTAGTCCCGGGACAGGGAGCCTTAGCAATCAGCCCCAGCATTTT; cdr3_aa: CSASPGTGSLSNQPQHF
clone_size: .; j_call: TRBJ1-5; d_call: .; v_call: TRBV7-2; cdr3_nt: TGTGCCAGCAGCTTAGCAGGTCGGGTCCAGCATTTT; cdr3_aa: CASSLAGRVQHF
clone_size: .; j_call: TRBJ2-7; d_call: .; v_call: TRBV6-6; cdr3_nt: TGTGCCAGCAGTTATACGGGCGGGACAGCCTCCTACGAGCAGTACTTC; cdr3_aa: CASSYTGGTASYEQYF
clone_size: .; j_call: TRBJ1-2; d_call: .; v_call: TRBV20-1; cdr3_nt: TGCAGTGCTAGTTATGGGGGTAACAGAGGTTGGTCGGGCTACACCTTC; cdr3_aa: CSASYGGNRGWSGYTF
clone_size: .; j_call: TRBJ2-2; d_call: .; v_call: TRBV19; cdr3_nt: TGTGCCAGTAGTATAGACCCCCCCTCCAAGGGCACCGGGGAGCTGTTTTTT; cdr3_aa: CASSIDPPSKGTGELFF
clone_size: .; j_call: TRBJ1-4; d_call: TRBD1; v_call: TRBV29-1; cdr3_nt: TGCAGCGCTAACAGGGGGCAGGGAGAAAAACTGTTTTTT; cdr3_aa: CSANRGQGEKLFF